This is a list of T cell receptor beta chains from one sample in a study of cytomegalovirus exposure and HLA in healthy donors. Measured with immunoSEQ multiplex PCR; TCRdb has only the in-frame clones, and not every one. The sample includes 200,000 or so clones, about 77% of them seen just once. The sequenced material came from PBMCs. The receptors derive from a woman aged 25 to 39 in good health and CMV-seronegative. Each CDR3 is given with its conserved first and last residue. The D gene is left open where the match is weak. Clone size, where shown, is once, few, many, or a class for clones that have expanded.

j_gene: TRBJ2-7; d_gene: TRBD2; v_gene: TRBV7-3; abundance: .; CDR3nt: TGTGCCAGCAGCTTAGAAGCGGGGGGCGAGCAGTACTTC; CDR3aa: CASSLEAGGEQYF
j_gene: TRBJ1-1; d_gene: TRBD1; v_gene: TRBV6-6; abundance: few; CDR3nt: TGTGCCAGCAGTCACCGCCGGACAGGGTTGAACACTGAAGCTTTCTTT; CDR3aa: CASSHRRTGLNTEAFF
j_gene: TRBJ1-3; d_gene: .; v_gene: TRBV29-1; abundance: .; CDR3nt: TGCAGCGTTCTTGACAGGAGCTCTGGAAACACCATATATTTT; CDR3aa: CSVLDRSSGNTIYF
j_gene: TRBJ1-2; d_gene: .; v_gene: TRBV6-1; abundance: .; CDR3nt: TGTGCCAGCAGTGAGGTATCGGTGATCTATGGCTACACCTTC; CDR3aa: CASSEVSVIYGYTF
j_gene: TRBJ2-3; d_gene: TRBD2; v_gene: TRBV2; abundance: .; CDR3nt: TGTGCCACCCGAGGAACTAGCGGGTATAGAGATACGCAGTATTTT; CDR3aa: CATRGTSGYRDTQYF
j_gene: TRBJ2-7; d_gene: TRBD1; v_gene: TRBV11-3; abundance: .; CDR3nt: TGTGCCAGCAGCTGCTACCGGGACAGGGCCTACGAGCAGTACTTC; CDR3aa: CASSCYRDRAYEQYF
j_gene: TRBJ2-7; d_gene: TRBD2; v_gene: TRBV6-7; abundance: .; CDR3nt: TGTGCCAGCAGGGGTCCTCCGTCCTTGACTAGCAGATACTACGAGCAGTACTTC; CDR3aa: CASRGPPSLTSRYYEQYF
j_gene: TRBJ1-5; d_gene: .; v_gene: TRBV2; abundance: .; CDR3nt: TGTGCCAGCAGTGTACAGTCTTCCGCGTATCAGCCCCAGCATTTT; CDR3aa: CASSVQSSAYQPQHF
j_gene: TRBJ1-1; d_gene: TRBD1; v_gene: TRBV18; abundance: once; CDR3nt: TGTGCCAGCTCATCAAGGACAGGTGAGGCTTTCTTT; CDR3aa: CASSSRTGEAFF
j_gene: TRBJ2-1; d_gene: TRBD2; v_gene: TRBV5-1; abundance: .; CDR3nt: TGCGCCAGCAGCTTACCCCTAGCGGGGGTTTACAATGAGCAGTTCTTC; CDR3aa: CASSLPLAGVYNEQFF
j_gene: TRBJ2-1; d_gene: TRBD2; v_gene: TRBV6-4; abundance: .; CDR3nt: TGTGCCAGCCGAAAGCGGGCCGGGGGGAATGAGCAGTTCTTC; CDR3aa: CASRKRAGGNEQFF
j_gene: TRBJ2-7; d_gene: .; v_gene: TRBV18; abundance: .; CDR3nt: TGTGCCAGCTCACCCGCGAGCAAATCCTACGAGCAGTACTTC; CDR3aa: CASSPASKSYEQYF
j_gene: TRBJ2-3; d_gene: .; v_gene: TRBV4-1; abundance: .; CDR3nt: TGCGCCAGCAGCCGAAGAGGTCCAGGGACTCTCACAGATACGCAGTATTTT; CDR3aa: CASSRRGPGTLTDTQYF
j_gene: TRBJ1-1; d_gene: TRBD1; v_gene: TRBV5-3; abundance: .; CDR3nt: TGTGCCAGAAGCTATATAAACTCGGACAGGGAGAACACTGAAGCTTTCTTT; CDR3aa: CARSYINSDRENTEAFF
j_gene: TRBJ2-1; d_gene: .; v_gene: TRBV7-9; abundance: .; CDR3nt: TGTGCCAGCAGCGGTAGAGACAATGAGCAGTTCTTC; CDR3aa: CASSGRDNEQFF
j_gene: TRBJ2-2; d_gene: .; v_gene: TRBV10-2; abundance: .; CDR3nt: TGCGCCAGCAGTGCTCCCGACTCTCCCGGGGAGCTGTTTTTT; CDR3aa: CASSAPDSPGELFF
j_gene: TRBJ1-6; d_gene: TRBD1; v_gene: TRBV19; abundance: .; CDR3nt: TGTGCCAGTAGTCTCTGGGGACAGGGGAATTCACCCCTCCACTTT; CDR3aa: CASSLWGQGNSPLHF
j_gene: TRBJ1-1; d_gene: .; v_gene: TRBV28; abundance: few; CDR3nt: TGTGCCAGCAGCGTCTGGAACACTGAAGCTTTCTTT; CDR3aa: CASSVWNTEAFF
j_gene: TRBJ2-7; d_gene: .; v_gene: TRBV7-9; abundance: .; CDR3nt: TGTGCCAGCAGCTCCCCAAGGGGTTACCCCTACGAGCAGTACTTC; CDR3aa: CASSSPRGYPYEQYF
j_gene: TRBJ2-5; d_gene: TRBD1; v_gene: TRBV27; abundance: few; CDR3nt: TGTGCCAGCAGTCCCGGTTCAGGGGGCGCTGAGACCCAGTACTTC; CDR3aa: CASSPGSGGAETQYF
j_gene: TRBJ2-7; d_gene: .; v_gene: TRBV4-1; abundance: .; CDR3nt: TGCGCCAGCAGCCAAGGCGACAGAGTCTACGAGCAGTACTTC; CDR3aa: CASSQGDRVYEQYF
j_gene: TRBJ1-5; d_gene: TRBD1; v_gene: TRBV28; abundance: .; CDR3nt: TGTGCCAGCAGCTCCAGGGGGCGGAGCAATCAGCCCCAGCATTTT; CDR3aa: CASSSRGRSNQPQHF
j_gene: TRBJ2-3; d_gene: TRBD2; v_gene: TRBV5-6; abundance: .; CDR3nt: TGTGCCAGCAGCTTGCCCGGGACTAGCGGGAGGACAGATACGCAGTATTTT; CDR3aa: CASSLPGTSGRTDTQYF
j_gene: TRBJ2-5; d_gene: TRBD1; v_gene: TRBV13; abundance: .; CDR3nt: TGTGCCAGCAGCATCCACAGGGGCCTCCGGGAGACCCAGTACTTC; CDR3aa: CASSIHRGLRETQYF
j_gene: TRBJ1-2; d_gene: TRBD1; v_gene: TRBV2; abundance: .; CDR3nt: TGTGCCAGCAGTGGGACAGGGAGCGGCTACACCTTC; CDR3aa: CASSGTGSGYTF
j_gene: TRBJ2-3; d_gene: .; v_gene: TRBV7-9; abundance: .; CDR3nt: TGTGCCACCGCGGTCCTGGGGGGTGCAGATACGCAGTATTTT; CDR3aa: CATAVLGGADTQYF
j_gene: TRBJ1-4; d_gene: .; v_gene: TRBV11-2; abundance: .; CDR3nt: TGTGCCAGCAGCTCCCTAGGGACACTCACTCTGTTTTTT; CDR3aa: CASSSLGTLTLFF
j_gene: TRBJ2-7; d_gene: TRBD1; v_gene: TRBV19; abundance: .; CDR3nt: TGTGCCAGTAGTATCAACGACAGGGCTTCCTACGAGCAGTACTTC; CDR3aa: CASSINDRASYEQYF
j_gene: TRBJ2-4; d_gene: TRBD2; v_gene: TRBV5-5; abundance: few; CDR3nt: TGTGCCAGCAGCTCGGGGGGGGAGGACATTCAGTACTTC; CDR3aa: CASSSGGEDIQYF
j_gene: TRBJ2-5; d_gene: TRBD1; v_gene: TRBV19; abundance: .; CDR3nt: TGTGCCAGTAGTTTCCGGGACAGGGGGGTCGAGACCCAGTACTTC; CDR3aa: CASSFRDRGVETQYF
j_gene: TRBJ2-7; d_gene: .; v_gene: TRBV6-5; abundance: .; CDR3nt: TGTGCCAGCAGTCTCGGGACACTTACCTACGAGCAGTACTTC; CDR3aa: CASSLGTLTYEQYF
j_gene: TRBJ2-1; d_gene: .; v_gene: TRBV13; abundance: .; CDR3nt: TGTGCCAGCAGCCCGAGGTGGTCTCCCGGACTAAATGAGCAGTTCTTC; CDR3aa: CASSPRWSPGLNEQFF
j_gene: TRBJ1-4; d_gene: .; v_gene: TRBV6-5; abundance: .; CDR3nt: TGTGCCAGCAGTCCAGGGGTAACTAATGAAAAACTGTTTTTT; CDR3aa: CASSPGVTNEKLFF
j_gene: TRBJ1-1; d_gene: .; v_gene: TRBV6-6; abundance: .; CDR3nt: TGTGCCAGCAGTTCCTCCCCCGGGGGGTTGAACACTGAAGCTTTCTTT; CDR3aa: CASSSSPGGLNTEAFF
j_gene: TRBJ1-2; d_gene: .; v_gene: TRBV27; abundance: .; CDR3nt: TGTGCCAGCAGTCCCTCTGGGCTGGGTGGCTACACCTTC; CDR3aa: CASSPSGLGGYTF
j_gene: TRBJ2-1; d_gene: .; v_gene: TRBV7-9; abundance: .; CDR3nt: TGTTCCAGCAGCTTTCAGGTCCTCGAGCAGTTCTTC; CDR3aa: CSSSFQVLEQFF
j_gene: TRBJ1-1; d_gene: .; v_gene: TRBV18; abundance: .; CDR3nt: TGTGCCAGCTCACCACAATACCGACAGACCGAAGCTTTCTTT; CDR3aa: CASSPQYRQTEAFF
j_gene: TRBJ1-1; d_gene: TRBD1; v_gene: TRBV30; abundance: few; CDR3nt: TGTGCCTGGAGTGTAGGGACAGGGGTGACTGAAGCTTTCTTT; CDR3aa: CAWSVGTGVTEAFF
j_gene: TRBJ1-1; d_gene: .; v_gene: TRBV6-6; abundance: .; CDR3nt: TGTGCCAGCAGCCGGGGTGGGTACACTGAAGCTTTCTTT; CDR3aa: CASSRGGYTEAFF
j_gene: TRBJ2-3; d_gene: TRBD2; v_gene: TRBV30; abundance: .; CDR3nt: TGTGCCTGGAGTAGCGGGGGCGCCCGTACGCAGTATTTT; CDR3aa: CAWSSGGARTQYF
j_gene: TRBJ1-4; d_gene: .; v_gene: TRBV6-1; abundance: once; CDR3nt: TGTGCCAGCTCTGTCAGGGGTAATGAAAAACTGTTTTTT; CDR3aa: CASSVRGNEKLFF
j_gene: TRBJ1-2; d_gene: TRBD1; v_gene: TRBV2; abundance: .; CDR3nt: TGTGCCAGCAGCCAAACAGGGGCAGTGCGCTATGGCTACACCTTC; CDR3aa: CASSQTGAVRYGYTF
j_gene: TRBJ2-2; d_gene: TRBD2; v_gene: TRBV11-1; abundance: .; CDR3nt: TGTGCCAGCAGCGACGAGGGGCTAGCGGGAGTTACCGGGGAGCTGTTTTTT; CDR3aa: CASSDEGLAGVTGELFF
j_gene: TRBJ1-2; d_gene: .; v_gene: TRBV5-6; abundance: .; CDR3nt: TGTGCCAGCATCCTGGGGGGAGGCTATGGCTACACCTTC; CDR3aa: CASILGGGYGYTF
j_gene: TRBJ2-1; d_gene: TRBD2; v_gene: TRBV19; abundance: .; CDR3nt: TGTGCCAGTAGTATAGATCTGGCGGGAGGGTACGATGAGCAGTTCTTC; CDR3aa: CASSIDLAGGYDEQFF
j_gene: TRBJ2-7; d_gene: .; v_gene: TRBV11-3; abundance: .; CDR3nt: TGTGCCAGCAGCTTAGGAGCCGGGGACGAGCAGTACTTC; CDR3aa: CASSLGAGDEQYF
j_gene: TRBJ2-3; d_gene: .; v_gene: TRBV4-1; abundance: .; CDR3nt: TGCGCCAGCAGCCAAGCTTCCAGCGGAATGGGAGATACGCAGTATTTT; CDR3aa: CASSQASSGMGDTQYF
j_gene: TRBJ1-2; d_gene: .; v_gene: TRBV5-1; abundance: .; CDR3nt: TGCGCCAGCAGCTTGGGCGTCAAGAGCTATGGCTACACCTTC; CDR3aa: CASSLGVKSYGYTF
j_gene: TRBJ1-1; d_gene: TRBD1; v_gene: TRBV30; abundance: .; CDR3nt: TGTGCCTGGAGGGGACAGGGCGTGACTGAAGCTTTCTTT; CDR3aa: CAWRGQGVTEAFF
j_gene: TRBJ2-5; d_gene: .; v_gene: TRBV5-1; abundance: .; CDR3nt: TGCGCCAGCAGCTTGGGCAAAGAGGAGACCCAGTACTTC; CDR3aa: CASSLGKEETQYF
j_gene: TRBJ2-1; d_gene: .; v_gene: TRBV5-1; abundance: .; CDR3nt: TGCGCCAGCAGGCCCACTGGGCTATATGAGCAGTTCTTC; CDR3aa: CASRPTGLYEQFF
j_gene: TRBJ2-2; d_gene: TRBD1; v_gene: TRBV6-1; abundance: .; CDR3nt: TGTGCCAGCAGTGTAGACAGGGGCCTCTACACCGGGGAGCTGTTTTTT; CDR3aa: CASSVDRGLYTGELFF
j_gene: TRBJ2-7; d_gene: .; v_gene: TRBV4-1; abundance: .; CDR3nt: TGCGCCAGCAGCCAAGAAGTTGACAGCTACGAGCAGTACTTC; CDR3aa: CASSQEVDSYEQYF
j_gene: TRBJ1-2; d_gene: .; v_gene: TRBV18; abundance: .; CDR3nt: TGTGCCAGCTTCGTGGGAGGAGGGAGGACGTATGGCTACACCTTC; CDR3aa: CASFVGGGRTYGYTF
j_gene: TRBJ1-2; d_gene: TRBD1; v_gene: TRBV29-1; abundance: .; CDR3nt: TGCAGCGTTGTCAGCCGGGACAGGTCGAACGGCTATGGCTACACCTTC; CDR3aa: CSVVSRDRSNGYGYTF
j_gene: TRBJ1-2; d_gene: .; v_gene: TRBV28; abundance: .; CDR3nt: TGTGCCAGCTGGACAGTCAACTATGGCTACACCTTC; CDR3aa: CASWTVNYGYTF
j_gene: TRBJ2-7; d_gene: TRBD1; v_gene: TRBV6-6; abundance: .; CDR3nt: TGTGCCAGCAGGCCCGGACAGGGGGCAACACAGTACTTC; CDR3aa: CASRPGQGATQYF
j_gene: TRBJ1-5; d_gene: TRBD1; v_gene: TRBV15; abundance: .; CDR3nt: TGTGCCACCAGCGGTCTTCATACAGGGGACAATCAGCCCCAGCATTTT; CDR3aa: CATSGLHTGDNQPQHF
j_gene: TRBJ2-1; d_gene: .; v_gene: TRBV30; abundance: .; CDR3nt: TGTGCCTGGAGTGTACGAGGCGGGGGCGGGAATGAGCAGTTCTTC; CDR3aa: CAWSVRGGGGNEQFF
j_gene: TRBJ2-5; d_gene: .; v_gene: TRBV27; abundance: once; CDR3nt: TGTGCCAGCAGTCCGACGACTCGGACCCAGTACTTC; CDR3aa: CASSPTTRTQYF